This T cell receptor beta chain was documented in a study of OX40 agonist ivuxolimab in advanced cancers. Individuals having autoimmune disease history or systemic immunosuppression were not enrolled. This CDR3 has 15 amino acids. Germline loops: CDR1 WSHSY, CDR2 SAAADI. The J segment lost 3 bases and the V segment lost 11 bases, leaving 11 bases of the junction unmatched. The method was immunoSEQ multiplex PCR; TCRdb's version includes in-frame clones alone and lacks a portion of them. The table records 65,000 to 95,000 clones, around 86% of them present only once. The rearrangement links TRBV10-2 to TRBJ2-1, with 9 bases fitting TRBD1. The source material was CD4+ or CD8+ T cells sorted from blood, sampled in a trial of the OX40 agonist ivuxolimab. This TCR was recovered from an adult with an advanced solid tumor such as melanoma, head and neck, liver or kidney cancer. The CDR3 DNA is TGCGCCTGCATTAAACGGACAGGGGTCTACAATGAGCAGTTCTTC. Translating it yields CACIKRTGVYNEQFF.